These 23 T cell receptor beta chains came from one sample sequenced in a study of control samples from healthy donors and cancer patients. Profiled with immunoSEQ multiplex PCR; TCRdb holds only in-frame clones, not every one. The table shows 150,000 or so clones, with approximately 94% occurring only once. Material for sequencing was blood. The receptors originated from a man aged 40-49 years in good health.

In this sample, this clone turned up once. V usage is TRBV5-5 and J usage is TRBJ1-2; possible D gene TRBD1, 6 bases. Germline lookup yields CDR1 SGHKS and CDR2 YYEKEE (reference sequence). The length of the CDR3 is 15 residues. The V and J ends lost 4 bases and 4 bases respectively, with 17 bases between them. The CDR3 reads CASSNAPAGAYGYTF. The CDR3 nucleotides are TGTGCCAGCAGCAATGCTCCGGCGGGGGCCTATGGCTACACCTTC.

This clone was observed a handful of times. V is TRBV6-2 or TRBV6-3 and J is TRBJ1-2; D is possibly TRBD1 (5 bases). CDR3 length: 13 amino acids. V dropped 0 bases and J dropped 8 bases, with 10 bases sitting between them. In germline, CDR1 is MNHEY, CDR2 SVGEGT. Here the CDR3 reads CASSYSSGAGYTF. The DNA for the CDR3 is TGTGCCAGCAGTTACTCGTCCGGGGCCGGCTACACCTTC.

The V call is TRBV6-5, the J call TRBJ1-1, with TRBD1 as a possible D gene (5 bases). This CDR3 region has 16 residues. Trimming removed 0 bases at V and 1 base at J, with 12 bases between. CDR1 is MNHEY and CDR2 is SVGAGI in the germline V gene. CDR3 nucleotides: TGTGCCAGCAGTTACTCGCGCAGGACACCGAACACTGAAGCTTTCTTT. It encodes CASSYSRRTPNTEAFF.

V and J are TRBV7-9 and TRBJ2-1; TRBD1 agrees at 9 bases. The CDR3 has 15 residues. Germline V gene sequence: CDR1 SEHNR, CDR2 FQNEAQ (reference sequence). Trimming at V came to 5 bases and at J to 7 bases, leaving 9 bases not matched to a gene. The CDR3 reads CASSRTGTGRNEQFF. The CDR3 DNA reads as TGTGCCAGCAGCCGCACCGGGACAGGGAGGAATGAGCAGTTCTTC.

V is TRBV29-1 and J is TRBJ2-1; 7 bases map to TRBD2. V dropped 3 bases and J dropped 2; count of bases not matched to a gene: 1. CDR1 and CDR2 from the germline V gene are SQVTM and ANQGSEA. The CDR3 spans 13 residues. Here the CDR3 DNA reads TGCAGCGTTGAGGGGGGGACCTACAATGAGCAGTTCTTC. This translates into CSVEGGTYNEQFF.

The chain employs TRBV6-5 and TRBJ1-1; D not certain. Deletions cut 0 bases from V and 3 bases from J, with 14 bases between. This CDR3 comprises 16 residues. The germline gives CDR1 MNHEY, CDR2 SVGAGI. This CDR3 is CASSYSRAGWDTEAFF. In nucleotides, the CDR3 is TGTGCCAGCAGTTACTCGAGGGCGGGATGGGACACTGAAGCTTTCTTT.

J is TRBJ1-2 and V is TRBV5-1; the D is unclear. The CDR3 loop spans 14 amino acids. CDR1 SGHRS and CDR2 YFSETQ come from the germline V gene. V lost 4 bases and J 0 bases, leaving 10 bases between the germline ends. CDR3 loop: CASSITATNYGYTF. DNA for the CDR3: TGCGCCAGCAGCATCACGGCCACTAACTATGGCTACACCTTC.

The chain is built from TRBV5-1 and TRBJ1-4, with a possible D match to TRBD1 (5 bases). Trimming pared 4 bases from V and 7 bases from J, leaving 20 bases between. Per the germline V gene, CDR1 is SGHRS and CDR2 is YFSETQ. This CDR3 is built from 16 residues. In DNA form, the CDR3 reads TGCGCCAGCAGCCCAAATTACCCGCCGGGGGGTGAAAAACTGTTTTTT. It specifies CASSPNYPPGGEKLFF.

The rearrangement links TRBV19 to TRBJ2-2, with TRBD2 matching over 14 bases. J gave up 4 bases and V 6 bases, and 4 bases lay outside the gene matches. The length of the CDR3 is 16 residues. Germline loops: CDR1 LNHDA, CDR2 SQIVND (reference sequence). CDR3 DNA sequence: TGTGCCAGTAGCACAGGACTAGCGGGGGGCACCGGGGAGCTGTTTTTT. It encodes CASSTGLAGGTGELFF.

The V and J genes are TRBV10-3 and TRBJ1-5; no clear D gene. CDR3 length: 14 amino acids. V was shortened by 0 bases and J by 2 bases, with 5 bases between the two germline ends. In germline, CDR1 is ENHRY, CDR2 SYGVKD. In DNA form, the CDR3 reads TGTGCCATCAGTGAGTCTATTGGCAATCAGCCCCAGCATTTT. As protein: CAISESIGNQPQHF.

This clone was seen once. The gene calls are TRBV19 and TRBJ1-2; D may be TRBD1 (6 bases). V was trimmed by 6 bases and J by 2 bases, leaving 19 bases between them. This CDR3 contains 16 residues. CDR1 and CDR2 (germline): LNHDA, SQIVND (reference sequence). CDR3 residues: CASSNLRDIINYGYTF. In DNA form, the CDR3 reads TGTGCCAGTAGCAATCTCCGGGACATAATAAACTATGGCTACACCTTC.

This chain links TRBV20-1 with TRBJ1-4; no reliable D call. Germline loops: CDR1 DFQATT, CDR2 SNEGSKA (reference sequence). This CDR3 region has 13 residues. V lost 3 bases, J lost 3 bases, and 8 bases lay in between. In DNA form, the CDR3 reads TGCAGTGCTAGTGGAGGAGCTAATGAAAAACTGTTTTTT. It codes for CSASGGANEKLFF.

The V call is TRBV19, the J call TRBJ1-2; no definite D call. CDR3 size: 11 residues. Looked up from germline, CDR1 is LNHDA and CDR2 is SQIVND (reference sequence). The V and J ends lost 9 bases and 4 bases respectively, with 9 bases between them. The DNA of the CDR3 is TGTGCCAGCCGCCACGGCTATGGCTACACCTTC. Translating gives CASRHGYGYTF. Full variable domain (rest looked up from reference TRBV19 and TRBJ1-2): DGGITQSPKYLFRKEGQNVTLSCEQNLNHDAMYWYRQDPGQGLRLIYYSQIVNDFQKGDIAEGYSVSREKKESFPLTVTSAQKNPTAFYLCASRHGYGYTFGSGTRLTVV.

The CDR3 DNA follows: TGTGCCAGCAGCTTAGAACTCCCGGGACAGATCTCTGGAAACACCATATATTTT. Its protein is CASSLELPGQISGNTIYF. The chain couples TRBV5-5 to TRBJ1-3; TRBD1 agrees at 7 bases. This CDR3 comprises 18 residues. The V segment lost 2 bases and the J segment 0 bases; nucleotides outside the gene matches: 11. Germline V CDR1 and CDR2: SGHKS, YYEKEE (reference sequence).

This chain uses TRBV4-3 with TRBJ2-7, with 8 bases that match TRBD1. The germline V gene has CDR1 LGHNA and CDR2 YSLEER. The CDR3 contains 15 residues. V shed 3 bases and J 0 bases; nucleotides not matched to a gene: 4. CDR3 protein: CASSHRTGSSYEQYF. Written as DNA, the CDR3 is TGCGCCAGCAGCCATCGGACAGGGAGCTCCTACGAGCAGTACTTC.

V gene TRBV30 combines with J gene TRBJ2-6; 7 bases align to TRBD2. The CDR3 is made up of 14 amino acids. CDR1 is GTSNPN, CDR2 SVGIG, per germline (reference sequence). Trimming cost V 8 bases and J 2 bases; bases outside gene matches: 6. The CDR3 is CAHWGGAGANVLTF. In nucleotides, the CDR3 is TGTGCCCACTGGGGAGGGGCTGGGGCCAACGTCCTGACTTTC.

CDR3 region: CSVGRQGGLWGYTF. The CDR3 bases are TGCAGCGTTGGAAGGCAGGGGGGTCTTTGGGGCTACACCTTC. The chain is built from TRBV29-1 and TRBJ1-2, with TRBD1 matching over 7 bases. The CDR3 loop spans 14 amino acids. CDR1 is SQVTM and CDR2 is ANQGSEA in the germline V gene. The V segment lost 4 bases and the J segment 8 bases; nucleotides outside the gene matches: 13. Full variable domain (rest looked up from reference TRBV29-1 and TRBJ1-2): SAVISQKPSRDICQRGTSLTIQCQVDSQVTMMFWYRQQPGQSLTLIATANQGSEATYESGFVIDKFPISRPNLTFSTLTVSNMSPEDSSIYLCSVGRQGGLWGYTFGSGTRLTVV.

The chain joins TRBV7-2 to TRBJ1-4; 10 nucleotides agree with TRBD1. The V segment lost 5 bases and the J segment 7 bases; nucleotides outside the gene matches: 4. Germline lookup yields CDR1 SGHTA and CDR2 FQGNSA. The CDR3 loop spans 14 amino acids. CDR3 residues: CASSPGTGAEKLFF. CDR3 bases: TGTGCCAGCAGCCCCGGGACAGGGGCTGAAAAACTGTTTTTT.

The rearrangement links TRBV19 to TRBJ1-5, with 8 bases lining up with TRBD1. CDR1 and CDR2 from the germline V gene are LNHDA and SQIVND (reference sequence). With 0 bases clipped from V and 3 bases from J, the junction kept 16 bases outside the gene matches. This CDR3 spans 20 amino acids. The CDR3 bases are TGTGCCAGTAGTATAGATCCCGGACAGGGCCGCCGCGGGGACAATCAGCCCCAGCATTTT. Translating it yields CASSIDPGQGRRGDNQPQHF.

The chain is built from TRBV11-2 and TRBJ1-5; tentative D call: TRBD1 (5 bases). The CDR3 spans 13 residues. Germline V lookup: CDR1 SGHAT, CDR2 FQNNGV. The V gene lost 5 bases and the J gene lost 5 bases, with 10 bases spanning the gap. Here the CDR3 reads CASSLQEDQPQHF. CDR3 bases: TGTGCCAGCAGCCTACAGGAGGATCAGCCCCAGCATTTT.

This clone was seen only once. CDR3 region: CASTRLVGSNQPQHF. For the CDR3, the DNA is TGTGCCAGCACCCGCCTGGTGGGGAGCAATCAGCCCCAGCATTTT. The rearrangement links TRBV4-2 to TRBJ1-5; unclear D gene. The V end lost 7 bases, the J end lost 1 base, and 14 bases lay between the germline ends. Germline loops: CDR1 LGHNA, CDR2 YNFKEQ. There are 15 residues in the CDR3.

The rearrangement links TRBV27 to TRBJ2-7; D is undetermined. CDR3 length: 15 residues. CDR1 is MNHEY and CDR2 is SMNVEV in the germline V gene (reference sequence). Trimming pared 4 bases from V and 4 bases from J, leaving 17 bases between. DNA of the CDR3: TGTGCCAGCAGTTCATTTGCCGGGCCCCTTTACGAGCAGTACTTC. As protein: CASSSFAGPLYEQYF.

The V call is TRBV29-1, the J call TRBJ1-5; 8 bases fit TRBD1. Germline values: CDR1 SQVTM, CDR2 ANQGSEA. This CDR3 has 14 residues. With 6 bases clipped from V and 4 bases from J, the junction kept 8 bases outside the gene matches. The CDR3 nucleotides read TGCAGCGTCCTGACAGGGGCCTTAAATCAGCCCCAGCATTTT. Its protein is CSVLTGALNQPQHF.